This T cell receptor (beta chain) came from a study of blood T cell repertoires in COVID-19. V lost 5 bases and J lost 2, with 9 bases in between. Germline V gene sequence: CDR1 SGHTA, CDR2 FQGNSA. The CDR3 covers 13 residues. Original analysis: Nucleated cell counts were estimated from reference gene primer amplification. Assay used: immunoSEQ multiplex PCR; TCRdb lists only in-frame clones, some missing. From that table come the V and J calls and clone size; the DNA was used to work out D and trimming. Among around 68,000 clones, around four fifths were seen once, and the ten largest hold roughly a tenth.

The chain is built from TRBV7-2 and TRBJ1-1; D is uncertain. Sequenced material: peripheral blood. The source of this sequence is a woman aged 45-65 years with acute or convalescent COVID-19. The CDR3: CASSLRLNTEAFF. CDR3 bases: TGTGCCAGCAGCCTCAGATTAAACACTGAAGCTTTCTTT.